This TCR beta chain was obtained from a study of beta chain features in type 1 diabetes. Looking at the study overall: In age, gender and cell yields, patients were similar to healthy donors. Study-wide findings and caveats: Over-representation of high TCR-expressing cells was a possible consequence of cDNA sequencing. For Type 1 diabetes patients, all four CD4+ subsets carried TCRB CDR3s that were moderately but significantly shorter.

CDR3 length: 14 amino acids. The ends were cut back, 4 bases at V and 1 base at J, with 10 bases in the middle. The germline V gene encodes CDR1 SGHTA and CDR2 FQGTGA. Expressed TCRB transcripts were sequenced because the isolated RNA had all been reverse transcribed beforehand. Here immunoSEQ multiplex PCR was the method, and the copy in TCRdb shows in-frame clones only, minus some. The sample has 150,000 to 160,000 clones; 11% are singletons. The table lists this clone with a few counts. Its antigen remains unknown. V usage is TRBV7-3 and J usage is TRBJ1-1; unclear D gene. The specimen sequenced was central memory CD4+ T cells from blood. The receptor's source is a man in his late teens or twenties in good health. DNA of the CDR3: TGTGCCAGCAGCTACACCGGAGAGAACACTGAAGCTTTCTTT. It encodes CASSYTGENTEAFF.